Each of the 12 T cell receptor beta chains below was sequenced from the same sample in a study of response to subunit inactivated influenza vaccine. A single record per CDR3 protein comes from TCRdb applying MiXCR to the RT-PCR reads. The table has around 480,000 distinct CDR3 sequences, 15% to 20% seen once; the top ten hold around 3%. The sequencing here drew on CD4+ T cells sorted from PBMCs, taken approximately 25 months after vaccination. All receptors come from a man between 50 and 69 years old who received an inactivated influenza vaccine.

This rearrangement joins TRBV11-2 to TRBJ2-2; D may match TRBD1 or TRBD2 (5 bases each). CDR1 SGHAT and CDR2 FQNNGV come from the germline V gene. The CDR3 covers 17 residues. With 5 bases removed from V and 6 bases from J, the gap between germline ends came to 22 bases. As DNA, the CDR3 is TGTGCCAGCAGCCAACAGCTTGGGTGGGGGTTGTCCGGGGAGCTGTTTTTT. Protein sequence: CASSQQLGWGLSGELFF. Full variable domain (outside the CDR3, taken from reference TRBV11-2 and TRBJ2-2): EAGVAQSPRYKIIEKRQSVAFWCNPISGHATLYWYQQILGQGPKLLIQFQNNGVVDDSQLPKDRFSAERLKGVDSTLKIQPAKLEDSAVYLCASSQQLGWGLSGELFFGEGSRLTVL.

There are a few counts of this clonotype. The rearrangement joins TRBV20-1 to TRBJ1-1; 9 bases align to TRBD1. V dropped 5 bases and J dropped 4; count of bases not matched to a gene: 8. The CDR3 totals 14 residues. Germline CDR1 DFQATT, CDR2 SNEGSKA (reference sequence). The CDR3 sequence: CSAASQGAGTEAFF. The CDR3 DNA reads as TGCAGTGCTGCTTCACAGGGGGCTGGCACTGAAGCTTTCTTT.

This clonotype was seen more than once but under ten times. The chain joins TRBV4-2 to TRBJ1-5; perhaps TRBD1 as D (5 bases). The germline V gene encodes CDR1 LGHNA and CDR2 YNFKEQ. V was pared by 4 bases and J by 4 bases, with 17 bases between. The CDR3 runs to 16 residues. CDR3 sequence reads: CASSPVGGAENQPQHF. CDR3 DNA sequence: TGTGCCAGCAGCCCAGTAGGCGGGGCGGAGAATCAGCCCCAGCATTTT.

This clonotype has ten or more counts. The chain carries TRBV24-1 and TRBJ2-1; the D is unclear. Germline V gene lookup returns CDR1 KGHDR and CDR2 SFDVKD. V was trimmed by 6 bases and J by 6 bases, leaving 8 bases between them. This CDR3 has 12 residues. This CDR3 reads CATSPVGNEQFF. The CDR3 coding sequence is TGTGCCACCAGTCCGGTGGGCAATGAGCAGTTCTTC.

V and J are TRBV21-1 and TRBJ1-5. TRBV21-1 corresponds to a pseudogene. There are 14 residues in the CDR3. CDR3 nucleotides: TGTGCCAGCAGCAAAGATAATAGCAATCAGCCCCAGCATTTT. Encoded protein: CASSKDNSNQPQHF.

V gene TRBV20-1 combines with J gene TRBJ1-4, with D possibly TRBD1 on 5 matching bases. This CDR3 comprises 11 residues. Per the germline V gene, CDR1 is DFQATT and CDR2 is SNEGSKA (reference sequence). Trimming pared 1 base from V and 13 bases from J, leaving 10 bases between. The DNA for the CDR3 is TGCAGTGCTAGAGGACAGCAAGGACTGTTTTTT. It translates to CSARGQQGLFF.

The chain couples TRBV7-9 to TRBJ2-1; D gene ambiguous. The CDR3 length is 12 residues. Germline lookup yields CDR1 SEHNR and CDR2 FQNEAQ (reference sequence). Trimming took 3 bases from V and 10 from J, leaving 10 bases between them. This CDR3 is CASSFGGFEQFF. The CDR3 region has the DNA TGTGCCAGCAGCTTTGGTGGCTTCGAGCAGTTCTTC.

The chain uses TRBV20-1 and TRBJ2-5, with 9 bases aligning to TRBD2. The CDR3 totals 15 residues. Germline assignment: CDR1 DFQATT and CDR2 SNEGSKA (reference sequence). The V and J ends lost 6 bases and 5 bases, in that order; junction bases with no gene match: 13. CDR3 region: CSAPRSSGGSETQYF. CDR3 in DNA: TGCAGTGCCCCGAGGAGTAGCGGGGGAAGTGAGACCCAGTACTTC.

This chain links TRBV10-3 with TRBJ2-7; D is undetermined. The CDR3 has 13 residues. V was shortened by 4 bases and J by 3 bases, with 10 bases between the two germline ends. Germline values: CDR1 ENHRY, CDR2 SYGVKD. As DNA, the CDR3 is TGTGCCATCAGTGCTACCGTAAACTACGAGCAGTACTTC. It encodes CAISATVNYEQYF.

The chain employs TRBV12-3 or TRBV12-4 and TRBJ1-6; TRBD1 aligns across 7 bases. Unmatched junction bases numbered 6, after V lost 5 bases and J lost 5 bases. CDR3 size: 15 residues. DNA for the CDR3: TGTGCCAGCAGTCGACAGGGACCCAATAATTCACCCCTCCACTTT. Protein sequence: CASSRQGPNNSPLHF.

Only a few counts were recorded for this clonotype. CDR3 coding DNA: TGCGCCAGCAGCCAATTAGAGGGGGCGGGCTACGAGCAGTACTTC. It translates to CASSQLEGAGYEQYF. The chain employs TRBV4-1 and TRBJ2-7; 7 bases match TRBD1. The CDR3 sequence is 15 residues long. CDR1 and CDR2 (germline): MGHRA, YSYEKL. V dropped 2 bases and J dropped 3; count of bases not matched to a gene: 7.

This clonotype showed up just a few times. The V call is TRBV7-2, the J call TRBJ2-2; tentative D call: TRBD1 (7 bases). The length of the CDR3 is 15 residues. The germline gives CDR1 SGHTA, CDR2 FQGNSA. The ends were cut back, 2 bases at V and 2 bases at J, with 9 bases in the middle. The CDR3 nucleotides read TGTGCCAGCAGCTTACAGGGGGGTAACACCGGGGAGCTGTTTTTT. Its protein product is CASSLQGGNTGELFF.